This T cell receptor beta chain is from a study of molecular identifiers for immune sequencing clone quantification. Study-wide results and caveats: Clones with over 20 RNA copies captured over 99% of effector molecules but under 1% of naive ones.

V gave up 1 base and J gave up 5 bases; unmatched junction bases: 8. Per the germline V gene, CDR1 is SGHAT and CDR2 is FQNNGV. The CDR3 is made up of 16 amino acids. The authors sorted naive CD8 T cells as CD8+CD4-CCR7+CD45RA+. TCRdb reanalysed the PCR reads using MiXCR and keeps one entry per CDR3 protein. The repertoire holds about 630,000 distinct CDR3 sequences, with over 25% as singletons. A remark on this clonotype: Its antigen remains unidentified.

Sequenced input: naive CD8+ T cells from blood, with Jurkat cell RNA spiked in. Noted subset: FACS-sorted CD8+CD4-CCR7+CD45RA+ naive T cells. The V gene is TRBV11-2, the J gene TRBJ2-3; 8 nucleotides line up with TRBD1. The origin of this receptor is a human donor in good health. Some libraries in this study had Jurkat cell RNA spiked in. Here the CDR3 reads CASSLGYRGDGDTQYF. The CDR3 DNA reads TGTGCCAGCAGCTTAGGGTACAGGGGGGACGGAGATACGCAGTATTTT.